This T cell receptor beta chain was documented in a study of control samples from healthy donors and cancer patients. The CDR3 is 13 amino acids. Trimming cost V 5 bases and J 3 bases, with 10 bases left between them. CDR1 is LNHNV and CDR2 is YYDKDF in the germline V gene (reference sequence). The data were produced by immunoSEQ multiplex PCR, yet TCRdb's version contains in-frame clones alone and is incomplete. The profile covers 55,000 to 65,000 clones, with roughly 86% appearing a single time and roughly 13% taken by the ten largest. The sequence came from a woman aged 55-70 years with lung cancer. The V and J genes are TRBV15 and TRBJ1-1, with D possibly being TRBD1 (6 bases). The sequenced material came from PBMCs. The CDR3 DNA reads TGTGCCACCAGCCAGGGGAGGGACACTGAAGCTTTCTTT. This codes for CATSQGRDTEAFF.